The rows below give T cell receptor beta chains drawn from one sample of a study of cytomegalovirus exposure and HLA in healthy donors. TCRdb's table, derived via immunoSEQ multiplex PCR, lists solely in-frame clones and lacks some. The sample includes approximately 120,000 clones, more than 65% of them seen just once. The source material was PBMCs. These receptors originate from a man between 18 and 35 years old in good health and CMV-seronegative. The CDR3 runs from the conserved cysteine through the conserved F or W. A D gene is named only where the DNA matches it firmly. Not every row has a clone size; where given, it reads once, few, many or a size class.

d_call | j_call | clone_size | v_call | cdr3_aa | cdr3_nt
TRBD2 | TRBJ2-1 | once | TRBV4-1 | CASSQEGLAVSSYNEQFF | TGCGCCAGCAGCCAAGAAGGGCTAGCGGTGAGCTCCTACAATGAGCAGTTCTTC
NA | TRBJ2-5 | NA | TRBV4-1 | CASSQRQYQETQYF | TGCGCCAGCAGCCAAAGACAATACCAAGAGACCCAGTACTTC
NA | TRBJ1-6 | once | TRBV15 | CATSRDGSTAGSPLHF | TGTGCCACCAGCAGAGATGGTTCGACAGCAGGTTCACCCCTCCACTTT
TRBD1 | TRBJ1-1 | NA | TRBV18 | CASSPPDRGYTEAFF | TGTGCCAGCTCACCTCCGGACAGGGGATACACTGAAGCTTTCTTT
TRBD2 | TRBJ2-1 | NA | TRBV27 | CASVSLGGGKHNEQFF | TGTGCCAGCGTATCCCTGGGGGGGGGAAAACACAATGAGCAGTTCTTC
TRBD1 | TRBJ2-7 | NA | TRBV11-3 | CASSLDSDRGEQYF | TGTGCCAGCAGCTTAGACTCGGACAGGGGCGAGCAGTACTTC
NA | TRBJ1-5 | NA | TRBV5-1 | CASSLGRDQPQHF | TGCGCCAGCAGCTTGGGGAGGGATCAGCCCCAGCATTTT
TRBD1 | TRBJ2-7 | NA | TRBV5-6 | CASSLLGTGGEQYF | TGTGCCAGCAGCCTTCTTGGGACAGGGGGCGAGCAGTACTTC
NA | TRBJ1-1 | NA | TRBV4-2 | CASSRGTEAFF | TGTGCCAGCAGCCGCGGTACTGAAGCTTTCTTT
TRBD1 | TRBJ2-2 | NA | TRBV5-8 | CASSLEDRVVTGELFF | TGTGCCAGCAGCTTGGAGGACAGGGTAGTAACCGGGGAGCTGTTTTTT
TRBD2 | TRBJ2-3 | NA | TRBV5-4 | CASSLGLAGAYSTDTQYF | TGTGCCAGCAGCTTGGGACTAGCGGGGGCCTATAGCACAGATACGCAGTATTTT
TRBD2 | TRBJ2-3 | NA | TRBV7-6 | CASSSGTREDTDTQYF | TGTGCCAGCAGCTCCGGGACTAGAGAAGACACAGATACGCAGTATTTT
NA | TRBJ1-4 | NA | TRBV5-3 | CARSLTQPDRRFATNEKLFF | TGTGCCAGAAGCTTAACACAGCCCGACCGTCGATTTGCAACTAATGAAAAACTGTTTTTT
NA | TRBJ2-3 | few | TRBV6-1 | CASSEARHVVDTQYF | TGTGCCAGCAGTGAAGCGCGACATGTCGTGGATACGCAGTATTTT
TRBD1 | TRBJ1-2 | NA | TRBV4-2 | CASSQDWGQGKGYTF | TGTGCCAGCAGCCAAGATTGGGGACAGGGAAAGGGCTACACCTTC
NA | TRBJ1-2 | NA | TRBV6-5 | CASSSGGVINGYTF | TGTGCCAGCAGTTCTGGGGGGGTTATCAATGGCTACACCTTC
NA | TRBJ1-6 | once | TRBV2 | CASFHSSYNSPLHF | TGTGCCAGCTTTCACAGCTCCTATAATTCACCCCTCCACTTT
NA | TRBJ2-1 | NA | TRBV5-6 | CASSPGVNYNEQFF | TGTGCCAGCAGCCCAGGGGTGAACTACAATGAGCAGTTCTTC
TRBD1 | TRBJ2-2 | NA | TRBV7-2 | CASSLGQGTGELFF | TGTGCCAGCAGCTTAGGACAGGGCACCGGGGAGCTGTTTTTT
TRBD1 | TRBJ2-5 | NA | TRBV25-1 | CASSPPDRGPGETQYF | TGTGCCAGCAGTCCCCCAGACAGGGGGCCTGGAGAGACCCAGTACTTC
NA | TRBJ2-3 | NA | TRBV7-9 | CASSSASASTDTQYF | TGTGCCAGCTCCTCGGCTAGCGCGAGTACAGATACGCAGTATTTT
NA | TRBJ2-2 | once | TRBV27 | CASSKASHTSFNTGELFF | TGTGCCAGCAGTAAGGCCAGCCATACTAGTTTTAACACCGGGGAGCTGTTTTTT
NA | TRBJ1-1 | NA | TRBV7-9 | CASSVGGAAFF | TGTGCCAGCAGTGTGGGGGGGGCGGCTTTCTTT
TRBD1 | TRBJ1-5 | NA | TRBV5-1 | CASRAGQGLNQPQHF | TGCGCCAGCAGGGCTGGACAGGGACTTAATCAGCCCCAGCATTTT
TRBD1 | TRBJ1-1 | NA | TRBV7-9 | CASSPGQGLMNTEAFF | TGTGCCAGCAGCCCCGGACAGGGTTTGATGAACACTGAAGCTTTCTTT
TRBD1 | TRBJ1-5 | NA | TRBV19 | CASRPGQGEGVSQPQHF | TGTGCCAGCCGACCTGGACAGGGGGAAGGGGTGAGTCAGCCCCAGCATTTT
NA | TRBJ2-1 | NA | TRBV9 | CASSPEPGSYNEQFF | TGTGCCAGCAGCCCCGAGCCGGGCTCCTACAATGAGCAGTTCTTC
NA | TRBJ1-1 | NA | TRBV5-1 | CASSLALGGTEAFF | TGCGCCAGCAGCTTGGCCCTGGGGGGGACTGAAGCTTTCTTT
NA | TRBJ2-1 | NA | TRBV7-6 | CASSFGVGVSEQFF | TGTGCCAGCAGCTTCGGGGTGGGAGTGAGTGAGCAGTTCTTC
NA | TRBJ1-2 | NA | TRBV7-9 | CSSSLFSYKPDYGYTF | TGTTCCAGCAGCTTATTCTCCTATAAACCTGACTATGGCTACACCTTC
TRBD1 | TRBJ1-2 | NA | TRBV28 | CASRQTTGLGYTF | TGTGCCAGCCGCCAGACGACAGGGTTAGGCTACACCTTC
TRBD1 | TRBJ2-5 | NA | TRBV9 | CASSEKMGQGLRETQYF | TGTGCCAGCAGCGAGAAAATGGGACAGGGACTCCGGGAGACCCAGTACTTC
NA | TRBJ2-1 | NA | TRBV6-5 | CASSYRVSYNEQFF | TGTGCCAGCAGTTACCGGGTGTCCTACAATGAGCAGTTCTTC
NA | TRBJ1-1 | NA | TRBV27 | CASSYRYEKKNTEAFF | TGTGCCAGCAGTTACCGCTACGAAAAAAAGAACACTGAAGCTTTCTTT
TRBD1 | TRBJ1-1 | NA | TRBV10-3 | CAISGTGNTEAFF | TGTGCCATCAGTGGGACAGGGAACACTGAAGCTTTCTTT
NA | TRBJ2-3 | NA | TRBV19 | CASSSGTYTDTQYF | TGTGCCAGTAGTTCCGGGACTTACACAGATACGCAGTATTTT